These T cell receptor beta chains were read from a single sample in a study of vaccination and CD4 T cells after COVID-19. No antigen has been identified for these receptors. TCRdb ran MiXCR on the PCR reads and lists one entry per CDR3 protein. The sample shows roughly 18,000 distinct CDR3 sequences, roughly two fifths of them seen only once. The material was CD4+ T cells from blood, cultured in vitro, obtained after SARS-CoV-2 vaccination. Source of these receptors: a human donor who had recovered from COVID-19. Both conserved end residues are part of each CDR3. D genes are given only for firm matches.

cdr3_aa	v_call	d_call	cdr3_length
CASITVEFNYGYTF	TRBV6-1	-	14
CSARGDRDEQYF	TRBV20-1	TRBD1	12
CASSHRRGQETQYF	TRBV5-4	-	14
CASSIRTGYQETQYF	TRBV19	TRBD1	15
CASSFNPSSYNEQFF	TRBV11-2	-	15
CSAGTNNEQFF	TRBV29-1	TRBD2	11
CASSKTSASSYNEQFF	TRBV6-1	TRBD2	16
CASSIRDRGNQPQHF	TRBV6-1	TRBD1	15
CATSDPVWDTQYF	TRBV24-1	-	13
CASSSHTRGGNPEAFF	TRBV11-1	-	16
CASSYGLAGVSETQYF	TRBV6-2/TRBV6-3	TRBD2	16
CASRSQGVLNTGELFF	TRBV7-2	TRBD1	16
CASSGGQGLSSPDTQYF	TRBV6-1	-	17
CAGNRDGGSYEQYF	TRBV2	-	14